The 10 T cell receptor beta chains below all came from one sample that was sequenced in a study of regulatory T cells. These TCRs' antigens remain unknown. The PCR used 52 TRBV and 13 TRBJ primers. Here immunoSEQ multiplex PCR was the method, and the copy in TCRdb shows in-frame clones only, minus some. The sample includes approximately 37,000 clones, 89% of them seen just once. General observations from the study: Hydrophobic residues at CDR3 positions 6 and 7 were enriched in conventional CD4+ T cells of CD3G-deficient patients.

Material for sequencing was conventional CD4+ T cells sorted from blood. All receptors come from a person between 18 and 30 years old with CD3G deficiency.

This rearrangement joins TRBV18 to TRBJ2-2, with 7 nucleotides matching TRBD1. There are 14 residues in the CDR3. With V trimmed by 3 bases and J by 5 bases, 3 bases remained unmatched. Germline values: CDR1 KGHSH, CDR2 LQKENI. The DNA of the CDR3 is TGTGCCAGCTCACCTAGGACAGGAACCGGGGAGCTGTTTTTT. Amino acid sequence: CASSPRTGTGELFF. Based on the CDR3 plus reference TRBV18 and TRBJ2-2, the full variable domain is NAGVMQNPRHLVRRRGQEARLRCSPMKGHSHVYWYRQLPEEGLKFMVYLQKENIIDESGMPKERFSAEFPKEGPSILRIQQVVRGDSAAYFCASSPRTGTGELFFGEGSRLTVL.

This rearrangement joins TRBV6-1 to TRBJ1-2; D uncertain. The CDR3 has 15 amino acids. Trimming stripped 2 bases from V and 1 base from J, with 11 bases between. Germline V gene lookup returns CDR1 MNHNS and CDR2 SASEGT. DNA of the CDR3: TGTGCCAGCAGTGAATTTTCCCTTTATAACTATGGCTACACCTTC. This gives the protein CASSEFSLYNYGYTF.

The rearrangement links TRBV7-8 to TRBJ2-7, with 7 bases fitting TRBD1. Germline assignment: CDR1 SGHVS and CDR2 FQNEAQ. The CDR3 contains 14 residues. V shed 5 bases, J shed 0 bases, and the junction held 4 bases outside the gene matches. The CDR3 bases are TGTGCCAGCAGCCGGGACAGACTCTCCTACGAGCAGTACTTC. It encodes CASSRDRLSYEQYF.

The chain uses TRBV11-2 and TRBJ2-3, with unresolved D. The CDR3 is 12 amino acids. Trimming took 4 bases from V and 6 from J, leaving 8 bases between them. Germline loops: CDR1 SGHAT, CDR2 FQNNGV. The CDR3 DNA is TGTGCCAGCAGCTCATTTGGGGATACGCAGTATTTT. Translated, it gives CASSSFGDTQYF.

The chain carries TRBV19 and TRBJ1-1; D is unresolved. The germline V and J ends were trimmed by 5 bases and 3 bases, with 19 bases remaining between them. The CDR3 spans 16 residues. CDR1 is LNHDA, CDR2 SQIVND, per germline (reference sequence). CDR3 loop: CASSRTTGLPHTEAFF. Written as DNA, the CDR3 is TGTGCCAGTAGTCGTACGACGGGTCTACCTCACACTGAAGCTTTCTTT.

In its sample, this clone was seen once. The J gene is TRBJ2-1, the V gene TRBV5-1; 9 bases align to TRBD2. CDR1 is SGHRS and CDR2 is YFSETQ in the germline V gene. There are 15 residues in the CDR3. The V segment lost 2 bases and the J segment 7 bases; nucleotides outside the gene matches: 7. This chain's CDR3 is CASSFSGRAGNEQFF. The CDR3 DNA reads TGCGCCAGCAGCTTTAGCGGGAGAGCAGGGAATGAGCAGTTCTTC.

This chain joins TRBV28 and TRBJ2-7; tentatively, D is TRBD1 (6 bases). Germline CDR1 is MDHEN and CDR2 is SYDVKM. The CDR3 has 14 residues. Trimming stripped 6 bases from V and 7 bases from J, with 19 bases between. In nucleotides, the CDR3 is TGTGCCAGCAGCGCCCAGGCTTGGGGGACAGAGCAGTACTTC. Translating it yields CASSAQAWGTEQYF.

The chain carries TRBV18 and TRBJ2-3; D possibly matches TRBD1 or TRBD2 (5 bases each). Trimming cost V 6 bases and J 4 bases, with 14 bases left between them. The CDR3 is 14 residues long. The germline CDR1 and CDR2 sequences are KGHSH and LQKENI. The CDR3 protein is CASSAPGGSDTQYF. The CDR3 DNA sequence: TGTGCCAGCTCGGCTCCTGGGGGATCAGATACGCAGTATTTT. Variable domain in full (rest from reference TRBV18 and TRBJ2-3): NAGVMQNPRHLVRRRGQEARLRCSPMKGHSHVYWYRQLPEEGLKFMVYLQKENIIDESGMPKERFSAEFPKEGPSILRIQQVVRGDSAAYFCASSAPGGSDTQYFGPGTRLTVL.

The chain combines TRBV18 with TRBJ1-6; no clear D gene. The CDR3 totals 13 residues. Per germline, CDR1 KGHSH and CDR2 LQKENI. The V gene lost 7 bases and the J gene lost 7 bases, with 11 bases spanning the gap. The CDR3 sequence is CASCHSTNSPLHF. The CDR3 DNA reads TGTGCCAGCTGCCATTCGACAAATTCACCCCTCCACTTT.

This clone was found once. The chain recombines TRBV6-1 with TRBJ2-3; 13 nucleotides align to TRBD2. The V segment lost 0 bases and the J segment 2 bases; nucleotides outside the gene matches: 8. Germline CDR1 reads MNHNS; CDR2 reads SASEGT. There are 19 residues in the CDR3. DNA for the CDR3: TGTGCCAGCAGTGAAGCAGGAACTAGCGGGAGGGCCGTCACAGATACGCAGTATTTT. This translates into CASSEAGTSGRAVTDTQYF.